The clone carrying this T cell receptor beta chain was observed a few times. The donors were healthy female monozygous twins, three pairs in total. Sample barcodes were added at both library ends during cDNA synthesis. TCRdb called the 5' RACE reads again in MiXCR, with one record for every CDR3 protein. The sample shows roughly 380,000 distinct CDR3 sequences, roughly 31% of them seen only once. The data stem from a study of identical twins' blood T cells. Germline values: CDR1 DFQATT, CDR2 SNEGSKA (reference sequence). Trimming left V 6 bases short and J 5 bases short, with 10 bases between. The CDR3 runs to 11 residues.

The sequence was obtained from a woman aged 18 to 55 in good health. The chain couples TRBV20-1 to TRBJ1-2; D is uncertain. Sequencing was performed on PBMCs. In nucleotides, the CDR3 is TGCAGTGCGGAAAGCACTTATGGCTACACCTTC. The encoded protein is CSAESTYGYTF.